A single sample gave rise to the 9 T cell receptor beta chains below, sequenced in a study of immune heterogeneity within non-small cell lung tumors. TCR beta CDR3 was amplified by multiplex PCR, first round approximately 9 cycles, 32 V and 13 J primers. TCRdb reprocessed the multiplex PCR reads with MiXCR, giving one entry per CDR3 protein. The profile covers some 14,000 distinct CDR3 sequences, with roughly 30% appearing a single time and 3.5% to 5% taken by the ten largest. The authors used about 600 ng of bulk tumor genomic DNA per sample as template. The authors collected several far-apart biopsies from each primary tumor during surgery. These patients got curative surgery after being newly diagnosed with untreated non-small cell lung cancer. Material for sequencing was lung tumor tissue. These receptors all come from a man aged 35 to 55 with non-small cell lung cancer.

By share, this clonotype ranks as medium-sized. The J gene is TRBJ1-6, the V gene TRBV19; 7 bases match TRBD1. The CDR3 covers 15 residues. V was clipped by 3 bases and J by 8 bases; unmatched bases: 7. Looked up from germline, CDR1 is LNHDA and CDR2 is SQIVND (reference sequence). CDR3 protein: CASSMRGPEYSPLHF. The CDR3 DNA is TGTGCCAGTAGTATGAGGGGGCCGGAATATTCACCCCTCCACTTT.

This clonotype has at least ten counts. This CDR3 is CASKRVGHVSTSNYGYTF. CDR3 sequence (DNA): TGTGCCAGTAAGAGAGTAGGTCATGTATCAACTTCTAACTATGGCTACACCTTC. This rearrangement joins TRBV19 to TRBJ1-2; no definite D call. Germline assignment: CDR1 LNHDA and CDR2 SQIVND (reference sequence). V shed 7 bases and J shed 0 bases, with 24 bases lying between them. The CDR3 totals 18 residues.

The CDR3 region has the DNA TGCGCCAGCAGCTTGGCTAGCGCCCCCACAGATACGCAGTATTTT. Translation: CASSLASAPTDTQYF. The chain has TRBV5-1 and TRBJ2-3; tentatively, D is TRBD2 (6 bases). Trimming shortened V by 0 bases and J by 2 bases, and 10 bases separated the two germline ends. Germline-derived CDR1 and CDR2 are SGHRS and YFSETQ. The CDR3 is 15 residues long.

Details on this clonotype: A much larger clone sits a single nucleotide away, making a read error possible. V gene TRBV12-5 combines with J gene TRBJ2-7, with D unresolved. The CDR3 loop spans 15 amino acids. V shed 7 bases and J shed 7 bases, with 23 bases lying between them. The V gene's germline CDR1 is LGHNT and CDR2 FRNRAP. CDR3 sequence reads: CASALSEVVYEEQYF. DNA of the CDR3: TGTGCTAGTGCTTTAAGCGAGGTGGTCTACGAAGAGCAGTACTTC. Complete variable domain (other parts from reference TRBV12-5 and TRBJ2-7): DARVTQTPRHKVTEMGQEVTMRCQPILGHNTVFWYRQTMMQGLELLAYFRNRAPLDDSGMPKDRFSAEMPDATLATLKIQPSEPRDSAVYFCASALSEVVYEEQYFGPGTRLTVT.

A word on this clonotype: A much larger clonotype is one base distant, so this may be a read error. CDR3 sequence reads: CASRRGGSHNDQFF. The CDR3, as DNA: TGTGCCAGCAGGCGGGGCGGGAGTCACAATGACCAGTTCTTC. The chain couples TRBV6-2 or TRBV6-3 to TRBJ2-1, with 7 bases identical to TRBD2. The CDR3 loop spans 14 amino acids. The germline CDR1 and CDR2 sequences are MNHEY and SVGEGT.

V and J are TRBV5-6 and TRBJ2-1; 8 positions match TRBD1. The CDR3 runs 14 residues. The V and J ends lost 1 base and 11 bases, in that order; junction bases with no gene match: 8. Germline V lookup: CDR1 SGHDT, CDR2 YYEEEE. The DNA of the CDR3 is TGTGCCAGCAGCTTGTGGACAGGGTCTATTCAGCAGTTCTTC. It encodes CASSLWTGSIQQFF. Based on the CDR3 plus reference TRBV5-6 and TRBJ2-1, the full variable domain is DAGVTQSPTHLIKTRGQQVTLRCSPKSGHDTVSWYQQALGQGPQFIFQYYEEEERQRGNFPDRFSGHQFPNYSSELNVNALLLGDSALYLCASSLWTGSIQQFFGPGTRLTVL.

As concerns this clonotype: The CDR3 does not end in the conserved phenylalanine or tryptophan, so this is likely a read error. The DNA is omitted, as the CDR3 cannot be located on it reliably, and the CDR3 follows TCRdb's listing. The chain combines TRBV3-1 with TRBJ2-7; TRBD1, the table's D call, was not compared with the DNA. CDR1 and CDR2 from the germline V gene are LGHDT and YNNKEL (reference sequence). The CDR3 sequence runs 17 residues, both termini included. The CDR3 loop is CASSQDRDSDLNLRAVL.

At least ten counts were recorded for this clonotype. The V gene is TRBV5-1, the J gene TRBJ2-2; D remains unclear. The ends were cut back, 0 bases at V and 6 bases at J, with 9 bases in the middle. The CDR3 has 14 residues. CDR1 SGHRS and CDR2 YFSETQ come from the germline V gene. The CDR3 region has the DNA TGCGCCAGCAGCTTGGAAGGGTGGTCCGGGGAGCTGTTTTTT. Protein: CASSLEGWSGELFF.

About this clonotype: This may stem from a read error, because a much larger clone lies one nucleotide away. The chain uses TRBV19 and TRBJ2-1; D may be TRBD2 (6 bases). Germline V gene lookup returns CDR1 LNHDA and CDR2 SQIVND (reference sequence). The CDR3 is 14 amino acids. The CDR3 sequence is CASSISLAYNEQIF. The CDR3 coding sequence is TGTGCCAGTAGTATCAGTCTAGCGTACAATGAGCAGATCTTC.